This is a list of T cell receptor beta chains from one sample in a study of immune evolution from preneoplasia to lung adenocarcinoma. Sequencing used immunoSEQ multiplex PCR; TCRdb keeps in-frame clones, though not all of them. The table shows about 4,900 clones, with roughly 72% occurring only once. The material sequenced was FFPE minimally invasive lung adenocarcinoma tissue. These receptors originate from a person aged 60-79 years with lung adenocarcinoma. Each CDR3 is given with its conserved first and last residue. Fields, in order: CDR3 DNA, CDR3 protein, V gene, J gene, clone size, D gene. The D gene is left open where the match is weak. Expanded clones get a size class; other rows say once, few or many, or leave the size out.

TGTGCCAGCAGCTTAGCCGGGACTAGCCCAGGTCAAGAGACCCAGTACTTC	CASSLAGTSPGQETQYF	TRBV7-6	TRBJ2-5	NA	TRBD2
TGTGCCAGCAGCTTACGGGCTGGACTAGCGGGGCCCCGCACAGATACGCAGTATTTT	CASSLRAGLAGPRTDTQYF	TRBV7-2	TRBJ2-3	NA	TRBD2
TGTGCCAGCAGCTTAACAGGGGGCTCCTACAATGAGCAGTTCTTC	CASSLTGGSYNEQFF	TRBV11-2	TRBJ2-1	NA	TRBD1
TGTGCCTGGAGTCCCCTTTCGGGGGAGATCTCTGGAAACACCATATATTTT	CAWSPLSGEISGNTIYF	TRBV30	TRBJ1-3	few	NA
TGTGCCAGCAGTGAAGGCGGGAGTCAAACAGATACGCAGTATTTT	CASSEGGSQTDTQYF	TRBV6-1	TRBJ2-3	NA	TRBD2
TGTGCCAGCAGTCGGACTAGCGGGAGTACGAGCGGGGAGCTGTTTTTT	CASSRTSGSTSGELFF	TRBV7-9	TRBJ2-2	few	TRBD2
TGTGCCAGCACCCAGCTGGGGGTTGGCACCTACGAGCAGTACTTC	CASTQLGVGTYEQYF	TRBV28	TRBJ2-7	NA	NA
TGTGCCTGGGACGGAGCGAAGCTTGGCTACACCTTC	CAWDGAKLGYTF	TRBV30	TRBJ1-2	NA	NA
TGTGCCAGCAGATTATCAGGAGCGGGAAACACCATATATTTT	CASRLSGAGNTIYF	TRBV14	TRBJ1-3	NA	NA
TGTGCCAGCAGCTTATGGCCTCGTTGGACTGAAGCTTTCTTT	CASSLWPRWTEAFF	TRBV5-6	TRBJ1-1	NA	NA
TGTGCCAGCAGCGTAGAGCAGCGAACAGATACGCAGTATTTT	CASSVEQRTDTQYF	TRBV9	TRBJ2-3	NA	NA
TGTGCCAGTAGTCCCCGAGAGGTTGTCTATGGCTACACCTTC	CASSPREVVYGYTF	TRBV19	TRBJ1-2	NA	NA
TGTGCCAGCAGCTTAGGCACGGGACTTACGTTCTTT	CASSLGTGLTFF	TRBV11-2	TRBJ1-1	few	NA
TGTGCCATCAGTGTCGGGACTAGCGGAGGAGATACGCAGTATTTT	CAISVGTSGGDTQYF	TRBV10-3	TRBJ2-3	once	TRBD2
TGTGCCAGCAGCCAACCCGTCCTTAACTACAATGAGCAGTTCTTC	CASSQPVLNYNEQFF	TRBV4-2	TRBJ2-1	NA	NA
TGTGCCAGCAGCCGTCAGGGGGGGGTGGGCTACACCTTC	CASSRQGGVGYTF	TRBV5-6	TRBJ1-2	NA	TRBD1
TGCAGCGTTGCAGGGATGAATGATCAGCCCCAGCATTTT	CSVAGMNDQPQHF	TRBV29-1	TRBJ1-5	NA	NA
TGTGCCAGCAGTGAAGGTGCCACCCCCCAGCATTTT	CASSEGATPQHF	TRBV6-1	TRBJ1-5	NA	NA
TGTGCCAGCAGTCCTCAGGGTCCTAGCGGGAGTTCGTACGAGCAGTACTTC	CASSPQGPSGSSYEQYF	TRBV27	TRBJ2-7	NA	TRBD2
TGTGCCAGCAGCTTAGCCCCTGGGGACGAGCAGTACTTC	CASSLAPGDEQYF	TRBV7-3	TRBJ2-7	NA	NA
TGTGCCAGCAGCTTAGACGAGGACACTAATGAGCAGTTCTTC	CASSLDEDTNEQFF	TRBV7-8	TRBJ2-1	NA	NA
TGTGCCAGCAGCCCTCGGACAGACTACAATGAGCAGTTCTTC	CASSPRTDYNEQFF	TRBV9	TRBJ2-1	NA	NA
TGTGCCAGCAGTTTATCGGGGGCTACTAATGAAAAACTGTTTTTT	CASSLSGATNEKLFF	TRBV27	TRBJ1-4	NA	NA
TGTGCCATCAGGGACGGGGACGCCCGCACAGATACGCAGTATTTT	CAIRDGDARTDTQYF	TRBV10-3	TRBJ2-3	NA	NA
TGTGCCAGCAGCTCCGGCGTGGTTGGGGCCAACGTCCTGACTTTC	CASSSGVVGANVLTF	TRBV9	TRBJ2-6	NA	NA
TGTGCCAGCAGCTTAAACCACGGGACAGGGAACTATGGCTACACCTTC	CASSLNHGTGNYGYTF	TRBV7-6	TRBJ1-2	NA	TRBD1
TGTGCCAGCAGTTTCGCCGGGACAGGTGAAGCTTTCTTT	CASSFAGTGEAFF	TRBV5-6	TRBJ1-1	NA	TRBD1
TGTGCCAGCAGCTCTCCTAGCGCGAACTACGAGCAGTACTTC	CASSSPSANYEQYF	TRBV7-8	TRBJ2-7	NA	NA
TGTGCCAGCAGCTTAGGTCCCCGGGAGGTAGAGTACTTC	CASSLGPREVEYF	TRBV7-2	TRBJ2-4	NA	TRBD2
TGTGCCTGGAGTGTAAAGCTTATAAGGACTGAAGCTTTCTTT	CAWSVKLIRTEAFF	TRBV30	TRBJ1-1	NA	NA
TGTGCCAGTAGTACCATAGGACTAGCGTCCCGAGGTACAGCCAATGAGCAGTTCTTC	CASSTIGLASRGTANEQFF	TRBV19	TRBJ2-1	NA	TRBD2
TGCGCCAGCAGTGGGGAATGGACAGGGGTCTACGAGCAGTACTTC	CASSGEWTGVYEQYF	TRBV10-2	TRBJ2-7	NA	TRBD1
TGTGCCAGCAGCTTGGCCGCGGGCTACGAGCAGTACTTC	CASSLAAGYEQYF	TRBV5-5	TRBJ2-7	once	NA
TGTGCCTGGAGGCGGGGGCGGAATGAAGCTTTCTTT	CAWRRGRNEAFF	TRBV30	TRBJ1-1	NA	NA
TGTGCCAGCAGCTTAGCGGGCAGATATCATCAGCCCCAGCATTTT	CASSLAGRYHQPQHF	TRBV7-2	TRBJ1-5	NA	NA
TGTGCCAGCACCCCCGCGGACAGGGACGACTATGGCTACACCTTC	CASTPADRDDYGYTF	TRBV6-4	TRBJ1-2	NA	TRBD1
TGTGCCAGCAGCTCTGGAGGGGACGCCTACAATCAGCCCCAGCATTTT	CASSSGGDAYNQPQHF	TRBV7-8	TRBJ1-5	NA	NA
TGCGCCAGCAGCCAAGAGGGATGGAATGAGCAGTTCTTC	CASSQEGWNEQFF	TRBV4-3	TRBJ2-1	few	NA
TGCGCCAGCATGCGGGCTAGCGGGACTAGCGGGGAGCTGTTTTTT	CASMRASGTSGELFF	TRBV5-1	TRBJ2-2	NA	TRBD2
TGCGCCAGCAGCCAAGAGGCCCCCAGGGGGGTTCTGAACACTGAAGCTTTCTTT	CASSQEAPRGVLNTEAFF	TRBV4-1	TRBJ1-1	NA	TRBD1
TGTGCCAGCACCGACCTAGACCCAGCCAAAAACATTCAGTACTTC	CASTDLDPAKNIQYF	TRBV2	TRBJ2-4	NA	NA
TGTGCCAGCAGTTTATATCCGGGAAATGGCTACACCTTC	CASSLYPGNGYTF	TRBV28	TRBJ1-2	NA	NA
TGTGCCAGCAGCTTAGTGGGACTAGCCACAGATACGCAGTATTTT	CASSLVGLATDTQYF	TRBV7-2	TRBJ2-3	NA	TRBD2